The 23 T cell receptor beta chains reported below all come from one sample, sequenced in a study of blood T cell repertoires in COVID-19. Produced via immunoSEQ multiplex PCR; TCRdb's table is partial and in-frame only. The sample lists about 87,000 clones, about 88% seen once, with less than 6.5% in the top ten. What was sequenced was peripheral blood. These receptor sequences come from a middle-aged man with acute or convalescent COVID-19.

The chain uses TRBV5-6 and TRBJ1-2; D remains unclear. Trimming stripped 3 bases from V and 11 bases from J, with 17 bases between. The CDR3 is 13 residues long. Germline V gives CDR1 SGHDT, CDR2 YYEEEE. The CDR3 DNA sequence: TGTGCCAGCAGCTCGAAGGACCGGGAAAAATACACCTTC. Protein: CASSSKDREKYTF.

This chain joins TRBV24-1 and TRBJ2-7, with 10 bases lining up with TRBD2. CDR1 KGHDR and CDR2 SFDVKD come from the germline V gene. After removal of 3 bases from V and 5 bases from J, the junction contained 6 bases not matched to a gene. The CDR3 length is 15 residues. CDR3 residues: CATSDGGLARDEQYF. DNA for the CDR3: TGTGCCACCAGTGATGGGGGACTAGCGAGGGACGAGCAGTACTTC.

The rearrangement uses TRBV4-2 and TRBJ2-7; 12 bases are shared with TRBD2. The CDR3 totals 16 residues. CDR1 LGHNA and CDR2 YNFKEQ come from the germline V gene. Unmatched junction bases numbered 4, after V lost 0 bases and J lost 4 bases. In nucleotides, the CDR3 is TGTGCCAGCAGCCAAGAGACTAGCGGGAGCCTATACGAGCAGTACTTC. Protein: CASSQETSGSLYEQYF.

The genes are TRBV10-3 and TRBJ2-2, with D perhaps matching TRBD2 (7 bases). Germline lookup yields CDR1 ENHRY and CDR2 SYGVKD. Deletions cut 7 bases from V and 5 bases from J, with 17 bases between. This CDR3 has 15 amino acids. Here the CDR3 reads CAITEVGGPTGELFF. DNA of the CDR3: TGTGCCATCACCGAGGTGGGGGGGCCAACCGGGGAGCTGTTTTTT.

The genes are TRBV5-1 and TRBJ2-2, with D tentatively TRBD1 (6 bases). V gave up 3 bases and J gave up 1 base, with 13 bases separating them. Germline V gene sequence: CDR1 SGHRS, CDR2 YFSETQ. This CDR3 region has 16 residues. CDR3 region: CASSYKTGVNTGELFF. The CDR3 region has the DNA TGCGCCAGCAGCTACAAGACAGGAGTGAACACCGGGGAGCTGTTTTTT.

The rearrangement joins TRBV13 to TRBJ1-1; 9 bases match TRBD1. The J segment lost 1 base and the V segment lost 5 bases, leaving 2 bases of the junction unmatched. The CDR3 covers 14 residues. Germline V gene data show CDR1 as PRHDT and CDR2 as FYEKMQ (reference sequence). CDR3 DNA: TGTGCCAGCAGCCAGGGACAGGGGAACACTGAAGCTTTCTTT. This codes for CASSQGQGNTEAFF.

This chain joins TRBV18 and TRBJ2-7; TRBD2 matches at 9 bases. The germline CDR1 and CDR2 sequences are KGHSH and LQKENI. With V trimmed by 4 bases and J by 7 bases, 11 bases remained unmatched. The CDR3 is 15 amino acids. CDR3 sequence reads: CASSHPSGRMQEQYF. The CDR3 DNA follows: TGTGCCAGCTCACATCCCAGCGGGAGGATGCAAGAGCAGTACTTC.

This clone occurred once. The chain links TRBV3-1 (or the pseudogene TRBV3-2) to TRBJ1-2; a possible D gene is TRBD1 (6 bases). V lost 7 bases to trimming and J lost 0 bases, with 15 bases between them. CDR1 is LGHDT and CDR2 is YNNKEL in the germline V gene (reference sequence). This CDR3 has 15 amino acids. The CDR3 coding sequence is TGTGCCAGCACCGCGGCGGGGGCACCTAACTATGGCTACACCTTC. This sequence encodes CASTAAGAPNYGYTF.

This rearrangement joins TRBV7-9 to TRBJ2-3; 7 bases match TRBD2. Germline CDR1 SEHNR, CDR2 FQNEAQ (reference sequence). Trimming removed 5 bases from V and 5 bases from J; junction bases left unmatched: 7. The CDR3 runs to 14 residues. The DNA for the CDR3 is TGTGCCAGCAGCAGACTAGCTGGCGGAGATACGCAGTATTTT. The encoded protein is CASSRLAGGDTQYF.

This rearrangement joins TRBV7-9 to TRBJ2-5; 8 bases fit TRBD1. The J segment lost 3 bases and the V segment lost 5 bases, leaving 5 bases of the junction unmatched. Germline V gives CDR1 SEHNR, CDR2 FQNEAQ (reference sequence). The CDR3 loop spans 14 amino acids. The CDR3 sequence is CASSPGQAEETQYF. The CDR3 DNA is TGTGCCAGCAGCCCGGGACAGGCTGAAGAGACCCAGTACTTC.

V gene TRBV4-3 combines with J gene TRBJ2-3, with TRBD2 matching 8 bases. The germline V gene encodes CDR1 LGHNA and CDR2 YSLEER. The CDR3 is made up of 16 amino acids. J was trimmed by 4 bases and V by 1 base; bases with no gene match: 7. The DNA for the CDR3 is TGCGCCAGCAGCCAAGGGGGTAGCGGGGTTCCAGATACGCAGTATTTT. Its protein product is CASSQGGSGVPDTQYF.

The V and J genes are TRBV2 and TRBJ1-3; D unresolved. Germline lookup yields CDR1 SNHLY and CDR2 FYNNEI. The CDR3 length is 13 residues. The V gene lost 8 bases and the J gene lost 8 bases, with 16 bases spanning the gap. CDR3 residues: CASRGRVGDTIYF. The DNA for the CDR3 is TGTGCCAGCCGCGGCAGAGTAGGAGACACCATATATTTT.

This chain joins TRBV5-1 and TRBJ1-1; 7 bases line up with TRBD1. The V gene's germline CDR1 is SGHRS and CDR2 YFSETQ. The ends lost 3 bases at V and 5 bases at J; junction bases unmatched: 7. The CDR3 is made up of 14 amino acids. CDR3 protein: CASSYQGVETEAFF. In DNA form, the CDR3 reads TGCGCCAGCAGCTATCAGGGGGTGGAAACTGAAGCTTTCTTT.

This clone has a single count. CDR3 amino acids: CASSQSDTSGTDTQYF. Here the CDR3 DNA reads TGCGCCAGCAGTCAATCGGACACTAGCGGGACGGATACGCAGTATTTT. The chain joins TRBV23-1 to TRBJ2-3; 10 bases match TRBD2. Being an ORF, TRBV23-1 has a function that is uncertain. V dropped 0 bases and J dropped 6; count of bases not matched to a gene: 6. The CDR3 is made up of 16 amino acids.

The chain uses TRBV4-2 and TRBJ2-5; perhaps TRBD2 as D (6 bases). The CDR3 has 15 amino acids. Germline CDR1 and CDR2: LGHNA and YNFKEQ. V dropped 4 bases and J dropped 4 bases, with 16 bases sitting between them. The CDR3 DNA follows: TGTGCCAGCAGCCCCCAACAGGACGGGAGAGAGACCCAGTACTTC. Translated: CASSPQQDGRETQYF.

The chain combines TRBV9 with TRBJ2-2; 7 bases are a match to TRBD2. This CDR3 spans 15 amino acids. Looked up from germline, CDR1 is SGDLS and CDR2 is YYNGEE. V gave up 3 bases and J gave up 4 bases; unmatched junction bases: 6. The CDR3 here is CASSERGRGTGELFF. The DNA for the CDR3 is TGTGCCAGCAGCGAACGGGGGAGGGGCACCGGGGAGCTGTTTTTT.

The chain recombines TRBV7-7 with TRBJ2-1; 7 nucleotides align to TRBD1. V lost 5 bases to trimming and J lost 10 bases; unmatched junction nucleotides: 17. Per germline, CDR1 SSHAT and CDR2 FNYEAQ (reference sequence). The CDR3 spans 16 residues. DNA for the CDR3: TGTGCCAGCAGCAGTCCGGACAGGCGGAGGATCGGGGAGCAGTTCTTC. It translates to CASSSPDRRRIGEQFF.

This sequence joins TRBV14 and TRBJ1-1, with D perhaps TRBD1 (6 bases). The CDR3 has 14 residues. The V end lost 6 bases, the J end lost 5 bases, and 16 bases lay between the germline ends. CDR1 and CDR2 from the germline V gene are SGHDN and FVKESK. The CDR3 bases are TGTGCCAGCAGGGGAGGGGGGCAAGGAACTGAAGCTTTCTTT. This gives the protein CASRGGGQGTEAFF.

The CDR3 DNA sequence: TGTGCCAGCAGCCAAGCCGACAGGGTCAATGAGCAGTTCTTC. Translation: CASSQADRVNEQFF. V is TRBV4-2 and J is TRBJ2-1; TRBD1 matches at 7 bases. CDR1 and CDR2 (germline): LGHNA, YNFKEQ. J lost 6 bases, V lost 1 base, and 3 bases had no gene match. CDR3 length equals 14 residues.

This chain uses TRBV19 with TRBJ1-2; 7 positions match TRBD1. The CDR3 runs 20 residues. CDR1 and CDR2 from the germline V gene are LNHDA and SQIVND (reference sequence). V gave up 4 bases and J gave up 0 bases; unmatched junction bases: 20. In DNA form, the CDR3 reads TGTGCCAGTAGTACCCCAACCGACAGGGCCCCCCTTTCGGCTAACTATGGCTACACCTTC. Amino acids: CASSTPTDRAPLSANYGYTF. The whole variable domain, remainder taken from reference TRBV19 and TRBJ1-2, is DGGITQSPKYLFRKEGQNVTLSCEQNLNHDAMYWYRQDPGQGLRLIYYSQIVNDFQKGDIAEGYSVSREKKESFPLTVTSAQKNPTAFYLCASSTPTDRAPLSANYGYTFGSGTRLTVV.

This clone has only one observation. The chain uses TRBV19 and TRBJ1-1; 7 bases fit TRBD1. The CDR3 covers 14 residues. Germline V gene lookup returns CDR1 LNHDA and CDR2 SQIVND (reference sequence). The junction had 3 bases not matched to a gene; V was cut back by 1 base and J by 4 bases. This CDR3 reads CASSIGSGGTEAFF. The CDR3 nucleotides are TGTGCCAGTAGTATAGGGTCAGGGGGCACTGAAGCTTTCTTT.

This chain joins TRBV5-6 and TRBJ1-6, with unresolved D. Trimming pared 4 bases from V and 8 bases from J, leaving 16 bases between. The CDR3 has 15 residues. The germline CDR1 and CDR2 sequences are SGHDT and YYEEEE. The CDR3 protein is CASSPRNEGYSPLHF. The CDR3, as DNA: TGTGCCAGCAGCCCCCGTAACGAGGGTTATTCACCCCTCCACTTT.

This clone was recorded only once. This chain connects TRBV27 to TRBJ1-5, with TRBD1 matching 11 bases. Looked up from germline, CDR1 is MNHEY and CDR2 is SMNVEV (reference sequence). V trimming: 3 bases; J trimming: 7 bases; junction bases outside the gene matches: 5. This CDR3 comprises 15 residues. The CDR3 DNA reads TGTGCCAGCAGTTTGGGGACAGGGGGAACGCAGCCCCAGCATTTT. Residues: CASSLGTGGTQPQHF.